This T cell receptor beta chain was captured in a study of T cell repertoires in ileal Crohn's disease. This clone was observed a single time. Its antigen is as yet unknown. The same CDR3 can be traced to other DNA sequences in this sample. Repertoires were generated with immunoSEQ multiplex PCR, while TCRdb's copy carries only in-frame clones and drops some. Of some 28,000 clones listed, over 75% are singletons. Germline CDR1 and CDR2: SNHLY and FYNNEI. The CDR3 runs 14 residues. Trimming at V came to 6 bases and at J to 5 bases, leaving 3 bases not matched to a gene. Study-wide points: High-frequency clones were more common in sorted CD8 than CD4 cells.

The receptor comes from an adult with Crohn's disease. The rearrangement joins TRBV2 to TRBJ2-3; 12 bases are a match to TRBD2. Input material: ileal tissue. The CDR3 is CASRRLAGEDTQYF. CDR3 DNA: TGTGCCAGCAGGAGACTAGCGGGAGAAGATACGCAGTATTTT. The full variable domain, its missing parts supplied by reference TRBV2 and TRBJ2-3, is EPEVTQTPSHQVTQMGQEVILRCVPISNHLYFYWYRQILGQKVEFLVSFYNNEISEKSEIFDDQFSVERPDGSNFTLKIRSTKLEDSAMYFCASRRLAGEDTQYFGPGTRLTVL.